This T cell receptor (beta chain) was observed in a study of blood T cell repertoires in COVID-19. The CDR3 contains 13 residues. V was cut by 4 bases and J by 4 bases, with 10 bases left in between. Germline V gene lookup returns CDR1 MDHEN and CDR2 SYDVKM. This table comes from immunoSEQ multiplex PCR, and its TCRdb copy is limited to in-frame clones, with some not included. The data hold about 110,000 clones, with approximately 69% observed a single time. Sequencing was done on a sample of peripheral blood. The sequence derives from a man older than 75 with acute or convalescent COVID-19. The chain couples TRBV28 to TRBJ1-2, with D uncertain. CDR3 coding DNA: TGTGCCAGCAGTTACGACACAGTCTATGGCTACACCTTC. Its protein is CASSYDTVYGYTF.